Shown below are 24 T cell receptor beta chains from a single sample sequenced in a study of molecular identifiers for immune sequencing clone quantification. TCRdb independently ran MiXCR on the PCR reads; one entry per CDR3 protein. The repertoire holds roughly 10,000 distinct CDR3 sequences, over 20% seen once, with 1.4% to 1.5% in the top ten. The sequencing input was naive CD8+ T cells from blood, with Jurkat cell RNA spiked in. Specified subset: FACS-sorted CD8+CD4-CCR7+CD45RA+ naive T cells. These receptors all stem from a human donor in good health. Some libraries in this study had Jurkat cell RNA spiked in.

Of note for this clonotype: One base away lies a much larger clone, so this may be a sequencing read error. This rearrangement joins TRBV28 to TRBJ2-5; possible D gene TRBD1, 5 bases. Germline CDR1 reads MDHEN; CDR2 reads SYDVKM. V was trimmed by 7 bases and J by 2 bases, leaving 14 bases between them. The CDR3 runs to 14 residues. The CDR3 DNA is TGTGCCAGCAACCTGACAGAATTACAAGAGACCCAGTACTTC. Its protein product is CASNLTELQETQYF.

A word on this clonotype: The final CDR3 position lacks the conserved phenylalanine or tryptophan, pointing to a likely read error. This CDR3 is CASSLLDSSYEQYL. In DNA form, the CDR3 reads TGTGCCAGCAGCTTACTGGACAGCTCCTACGAGCAGTACCTC. The chain has TRBV5-6 and TRBJ2-7; D possibly corresponds to TRBD1 (6 bases). CDR3 length: 14 amino acids. Trimming took 2 bases from V and 0 from J, leaving 9 bases between them. Germline V gene data show CDR1 as SGHDT and CDR2 as YYEEEE.

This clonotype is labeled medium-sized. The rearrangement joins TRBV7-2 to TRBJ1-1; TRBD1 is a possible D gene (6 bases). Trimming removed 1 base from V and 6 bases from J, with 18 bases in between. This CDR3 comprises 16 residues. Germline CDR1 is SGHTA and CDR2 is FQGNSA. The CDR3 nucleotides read TGTGCCAGCAGCTTAGAAGATGGGGGGCGCCGGGCTGAAGCTTTCTTT. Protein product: CASSLEDGGRRAEAFF.

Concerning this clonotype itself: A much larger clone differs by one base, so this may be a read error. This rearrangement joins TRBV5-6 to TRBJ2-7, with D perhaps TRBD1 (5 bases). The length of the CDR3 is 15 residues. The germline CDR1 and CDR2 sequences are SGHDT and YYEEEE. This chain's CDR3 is CASSFGAAISNEQYF. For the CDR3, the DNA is TGTGCCAGCAGCTTTGGGGCAGCGATCTCCAACGAGCAGTACTTC.

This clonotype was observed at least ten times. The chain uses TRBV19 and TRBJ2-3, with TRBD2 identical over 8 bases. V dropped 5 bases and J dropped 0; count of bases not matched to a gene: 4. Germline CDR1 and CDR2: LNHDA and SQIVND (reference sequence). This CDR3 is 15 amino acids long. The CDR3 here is CASSWASGSTDTQYF. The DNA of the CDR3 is TGTGCCAGTAGTTGGGCTAGCGGGAGCACAGATACGCAGTATTTT.

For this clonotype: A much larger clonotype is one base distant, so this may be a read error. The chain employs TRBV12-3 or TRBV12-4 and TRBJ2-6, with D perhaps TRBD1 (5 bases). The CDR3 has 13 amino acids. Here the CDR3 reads CASSFAGADVLTF. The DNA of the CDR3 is TGTGCCAGCAGTTTTGCTGGGGCCGACGTCCTGACTTTC.

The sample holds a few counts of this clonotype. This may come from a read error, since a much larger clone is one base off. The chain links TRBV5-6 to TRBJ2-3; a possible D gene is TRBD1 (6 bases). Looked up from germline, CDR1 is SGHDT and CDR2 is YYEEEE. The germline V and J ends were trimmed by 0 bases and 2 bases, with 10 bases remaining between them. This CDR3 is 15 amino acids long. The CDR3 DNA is TGTGCCAGCAGCTTGGGCGTGGGACACACAGATACGCAGTATTTT. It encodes CASSLGVGHTDTQYF.

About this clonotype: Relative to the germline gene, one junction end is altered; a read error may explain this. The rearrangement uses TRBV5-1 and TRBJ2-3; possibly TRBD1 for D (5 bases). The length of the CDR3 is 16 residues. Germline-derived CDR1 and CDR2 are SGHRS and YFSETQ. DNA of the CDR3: TGCGCCAGCAGCCACACGACAGCTAGGAGCACAGGTACGCAGTATTTT. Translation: CASSHTTARSTGTQYF.

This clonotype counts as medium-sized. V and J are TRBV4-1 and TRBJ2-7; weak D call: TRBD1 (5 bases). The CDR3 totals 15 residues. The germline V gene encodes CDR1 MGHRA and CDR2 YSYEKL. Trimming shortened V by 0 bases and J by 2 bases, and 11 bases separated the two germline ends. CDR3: CASSQETVGPYEQYF. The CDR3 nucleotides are TGCGCCAGCAGCCAAGAGACAGTCGGCCCCTACGAGCAGTACTTC.

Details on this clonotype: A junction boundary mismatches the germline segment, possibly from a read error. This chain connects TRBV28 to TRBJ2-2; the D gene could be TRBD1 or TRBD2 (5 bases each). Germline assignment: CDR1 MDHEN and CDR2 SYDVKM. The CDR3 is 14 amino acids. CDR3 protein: CANSLRGVSGELFF. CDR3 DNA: TGTGCCAACAGTCTCAGAGGGGTGAGCGGGGAGCTGTTTTTT. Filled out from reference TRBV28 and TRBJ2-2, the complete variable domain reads DVKVTQSSRYLVKRTGEKVFLECVQDMDHENMFWYRQDPGLGLRLIYFSYDVKMKEKGDIPEGYSVSREKKERFSLILESASTNQTSMYLCANSLRGVSGELFFGEGSRLTVL.

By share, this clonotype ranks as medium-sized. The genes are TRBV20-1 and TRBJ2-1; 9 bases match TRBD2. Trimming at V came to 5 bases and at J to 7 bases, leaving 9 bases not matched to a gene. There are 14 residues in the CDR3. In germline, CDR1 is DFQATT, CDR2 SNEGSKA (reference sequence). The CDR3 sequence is CSARSTSGWNEQFF. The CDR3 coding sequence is TGCAGTGCTCGGAGCACTAGCGGGTGGAATGAGCAGTTCTTC.

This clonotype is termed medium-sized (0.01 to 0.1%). CDR3 coding DNA: TGCGCCAGCAGCCAAGAAGGAAGCGCCGGCGGCAGGGGCTTTGGGAATGAGCAGTTCTTC. Amino acid sequence: CASSQEGSAGGRGFGNEQFF. The V and J genes are TRBV4-3 and TRBJ2-1, with D possibly TRBD1 on 6 matching bases. Germline CDR1 LGHNA, CDR2 YSLEER. Trimming took off 0 bases at V and 7 bases at J, with 28 bases between the two ends. This CDR3 spans 20 amino acids.

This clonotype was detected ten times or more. As DNA, the CDR3 is TGCGCCAGCAGCCAAGGCTTGGGCGAACAGGGGGAATTCGTGACCCAGTACTTC. Translated, it gives CASSQGLGEQGEFVTQYF. The chain combines TRBV4-1 with TRBJ2-5; 8 bases are shared with TRBD1. The CDR3 runs 18 residues. After removal of 1 base from V and 7 bases from J, the junction contained 17 bases not matched to a gene. Germline V CDR1 and CDR2: MGHRA, YSYEKL.

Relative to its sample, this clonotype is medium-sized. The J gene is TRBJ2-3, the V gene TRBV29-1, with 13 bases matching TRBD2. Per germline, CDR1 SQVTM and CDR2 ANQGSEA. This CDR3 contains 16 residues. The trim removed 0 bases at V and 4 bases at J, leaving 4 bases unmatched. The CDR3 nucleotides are TGCAGCGTTGAAGATGGACTAGCGGGAGTGGCAGATACGCAGTATTTT. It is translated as CSVEDGLAGVADTQYF.

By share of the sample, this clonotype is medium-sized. This CDR3 reads CASNPPMDPNQPQHF. DNA of the CDR3: TGTGCCAGCAACCCGCCCATGGACCCCAATCAGCCCCAGCATTTT. J is TRBJ1-5 and V is TRBV19; D ambiguous. Trimming cost V 9 bases and J 3 bases, with 18 bases left between them. This CDR3 spans 15 amino acids. CDR1 and CDR2 from the germline V gene are LNHDA and SQIVND (reference sequence).

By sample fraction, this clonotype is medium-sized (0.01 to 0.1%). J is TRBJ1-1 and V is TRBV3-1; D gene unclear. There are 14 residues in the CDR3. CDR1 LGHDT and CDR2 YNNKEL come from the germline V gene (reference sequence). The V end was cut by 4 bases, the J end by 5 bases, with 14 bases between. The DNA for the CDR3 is TGTGCCAGCAGCCTCGCTAGCCCGAAGACTGAAGCTTTCTTT. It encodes CASSLASPKTEAFF. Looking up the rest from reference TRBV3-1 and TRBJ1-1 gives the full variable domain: DTAVSQTPKYLVTQMGNDKSIKCEQNLGHDTMYWYKQDSKKFLKIMFSYNNKELIINETVPNRFSPKSPDKAHLNLHINSLELGDSAVYFCASSLASPKTEAFFGQGTRLTVV.

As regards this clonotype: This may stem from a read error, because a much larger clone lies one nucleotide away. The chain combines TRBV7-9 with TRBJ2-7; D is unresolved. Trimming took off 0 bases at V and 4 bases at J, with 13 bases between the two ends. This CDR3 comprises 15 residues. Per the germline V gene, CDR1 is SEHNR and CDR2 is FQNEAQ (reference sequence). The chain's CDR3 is CASSLAQWASYEQYF. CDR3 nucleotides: TGTGCCAGCAGCTTAGCACAGTGGGCCTCTTACGAGCAGTACTTC.

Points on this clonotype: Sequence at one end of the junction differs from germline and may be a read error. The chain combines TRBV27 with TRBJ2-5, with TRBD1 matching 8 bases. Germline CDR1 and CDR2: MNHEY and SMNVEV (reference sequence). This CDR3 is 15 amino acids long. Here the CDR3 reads CASRAQGANQATQYF. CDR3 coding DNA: TGTGCCAGTAGAGCCCAGGGGGCGAACCAAGCGACCCAGTACTTC.

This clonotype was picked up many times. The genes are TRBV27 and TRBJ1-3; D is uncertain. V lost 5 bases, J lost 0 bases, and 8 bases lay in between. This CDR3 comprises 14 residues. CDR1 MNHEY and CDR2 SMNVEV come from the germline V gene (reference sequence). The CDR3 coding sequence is TGTGCCAGCAGTCTCGCGGGCTCTGGAAACACCATATATTTT. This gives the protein CASSLAGSGNTIYF.

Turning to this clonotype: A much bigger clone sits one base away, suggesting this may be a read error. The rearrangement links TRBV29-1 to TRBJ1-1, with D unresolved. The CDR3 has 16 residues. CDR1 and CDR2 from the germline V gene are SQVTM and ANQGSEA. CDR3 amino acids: CSVEAAWIGVKTEAFF. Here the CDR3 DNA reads TGCAGCGTTGAAGCCGCTTGGATCGGGGTGAAAACTGAAGCTTTCTTT.

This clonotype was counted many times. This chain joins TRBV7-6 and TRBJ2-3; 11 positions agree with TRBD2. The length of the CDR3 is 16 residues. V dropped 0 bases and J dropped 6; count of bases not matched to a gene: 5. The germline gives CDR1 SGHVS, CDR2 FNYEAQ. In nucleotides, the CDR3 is TGTGCCAGCAGCTTAGCTAGCGGGAGGGCGGCGGATACGCAGTATTTT. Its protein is CASSLASGRAADTQYF. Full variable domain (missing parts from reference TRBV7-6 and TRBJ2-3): GAGVSQSPRYKVTKRGQDVALRCDPISGHVSLYWYRQALGQGPEFLTYFNYEAQQDKSGLPNDRFSAERPEGSISTLTIQRTEQRDSAMYRCASSLASGRAADTQYFGPGTRLTVL.

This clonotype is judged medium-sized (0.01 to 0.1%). The chain's CDR3 is CASSRGTGFPYEQYF. For the CDR3, the DNA is TGCGCCAGCAGCAGAGGGACAGGGTTCCCCTACGAGCAGTACTTC. The chain links TRBV5-1 to TRBJ2-7, with TRBD1 matching 9 bases. Germline assignment: CDR1 SGHRS and CDR2 YFSETQ. Trimming at V came to 4 bases and at J to 2 bases, leaving 7 bases not matched to a gene. The CDR3 spans 15 residues.

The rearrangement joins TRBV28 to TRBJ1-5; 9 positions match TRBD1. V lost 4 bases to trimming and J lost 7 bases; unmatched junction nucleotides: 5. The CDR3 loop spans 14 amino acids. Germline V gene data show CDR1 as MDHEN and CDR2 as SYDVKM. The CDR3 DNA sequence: TGTGCCAGCAGTTCGGGACAGGGAAGGCAGCCCCAGCATTTT. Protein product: CASSSGQGRQPQHF.

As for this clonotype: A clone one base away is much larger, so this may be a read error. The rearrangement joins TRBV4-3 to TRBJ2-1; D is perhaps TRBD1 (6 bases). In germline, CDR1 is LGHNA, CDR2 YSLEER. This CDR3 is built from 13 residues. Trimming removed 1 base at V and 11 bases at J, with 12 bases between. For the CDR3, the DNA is TGCGCCAGCAGCCAAGGTCCCGGGACAAAGCAGTTCTTC. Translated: CASSQGPGTKQFF.